This T cell receptor beta chain was found in a study of shared clonotypes between healthy human individuals. As to this clone: Its target is not known.

This CDR3 has 15 residues. Trimming took 5 bases from V and 2 from J, leaving 12 bases between them. Germline values: CDR1 SGHTA, CDR2 FQGNSA. All of the donors resided in Nashville, Tennessee, and each was a Caucasian adult. The method was immunoSEQ multiplex PCR; TCRdb's version includes in-frame clones alone and lacks a portion of them. The table has 2,500,000 or so clones, around 94% seen once; the top ten hold around 0.14%. General study results and limits: Among donors, sharing of clonotypes was expected to be affected by sequencing depth. Clonotypes shared by all four donors outscored non-shared clonotypes in generation probability.

The sequence was obtained from a man between 18 and 35 years old in good health. The genes are TRBV7-2 and TRBJ1-4, with D possibly TRBD1 on 5 matching bases. Input material: naive CD4+ T cells sorted from blood. Subset specified: CD45RA+ positively selected. CDR3 sequence (DNA): TGTGCCAGCAGCGCCCAGGGATTGACTAATGAAAAACTGTTTTTT. As protein: CASSAQGLTNEKLFF.